This T cell receptor (beta chain) was observed in a study of T cells after yellow fever vaccination. TCRdb independently ran MiXCR on the 5' RACE reads; one entry per CDR3 protein. Of under 600,000 distinct CDR3 sequences in the sample, around a fifth were seen once. From germline, CDR1 is SGHNT and CDR2 YYREEE (reference sequence). Germline trimming cut 6 bases from V and 6 bases from J; bases unmatched to any gene: 5. There are 13 residues in the CDR3. The rearrangement uses TRBV5-4 and TRBJ1-5, with 8 bases fitting TRBD1. This clonotype was obtained from a man younger than 35 who received the YFV17D yellow fever vaccine. The sequencing here drew on PBMCs, taken about 21 days after the first yellow fever vaccination. The chain's CDR3 is CASTIDRGQPQHF. The CDR3 region has the DNA TGTGCCAGCACCATTGACAGGGGTCAGCCCCAGCATTTT.